The 30 T cell receptor beta chains in this list originate from one sample, sequenced in a study of CD8 T cells in ankylosing spondylitis. TCRdb used MiXCR to reprocess the 5' RACE reads, holding one entry per CDR3 protein. The sample has 250,000 to 350,000 distinct CDR3 sequences; less than 25% are singletons. What was sequenced was blood, either unsorted or a sorted T cell fraction (not recorded which). These receptors all come from a female donor with ankylosing spondylitis or in good health (not recorded which).

This clonotype was found a few times. This rearrangement joins TRBV27 to TRBJ2-5; 10 positions match TRBD2. Germline CDR1 reads MNHEY; CDR2 reads SMNVEV (reference sequence). The CDR3 has 16 residues. V gave up 7 bases and J gave up 4 bases; unmatched junction bases: 12. CDR3 sequence: CASNTNRAGGGETQYF. In DNA form, the CDR3 reads TGTGCCAGCAACACCAATCGAGCGGGAGGGGGAGAGACCCAGTACTTC.

The chain joins TRBV20-1 to TRBJ2-1; no clear D. The CDR3 totals 14 residues. V shed 2 bases and J shed 7 bases, with 15 bases lying between them. The germline gives CDR1 DFQATT, CDR2 SNEGSKA (reference sequence). The CDR3 protein is CSARSGSRVNEQFF. DNA of the CDR3: TGCAGTGCTAGAAGTGGCAGCCGAGTTAATGAGCAGTTCTTC.

The chain uses TRBV2 and TRBJ1-6; the match to TRBD1 covers 7 bases. Germline-derived CDR1 and CDR2 are SNHLY and FYNNEI. This CDR3 contains 12 residues. After removal of 8 bases from V and 7 bases from J, the junction contained 2 bases not matched to a gene. The CDR3 loop reads CASGRGNSPLHF. Written as DNA, the CDR3 is TGTGCCAGCGGCAGGGGGAATTCACCCCTCCACTTT.

The chain has TRBV29-1 and TRBJ1-6; D is undetermined. The V end lost 4 bases, the J end lost 8 bases, and 9 bases lay between the germline ends. The CDR3 sequence is 12 residues long. The germline gives CDR1 SQVTM, CDR2 ANQGSEA. The CDR3 region has the DNA TGCAGCGTTGGGTCTTCGGATTCACCCCTCCACTTT. This sequence encodes CSVGSSDSPLHF.

V is TRBV25-1 and J is TRBJ2-1, with D possibly being TRBD2 (6 bases). Germline V gives CDR1 MGHDK, CDR2 SYGVNS. V was clipped by 3 bases and J by 12 bases, with 9 bases between them. The CDR3 has 11 amino acids. CDR3 loop: CASSDRGRQFF. DNA of the CDR3: TGTGCCAGCAGTGACCGGGGGAGGCAGTTCTTC.

J is TRBJ2-7 and V is TRBV20-1; no clear D gene. CDR3 length: 11 residues. V was shortened by 5 bases and J by 3 bases, with 8 bases between the two germline ends. Germline lookup yields CDR1 DFQATT and CDR2 SNEGSKA (reference sequence). The CDR3 is CSAPVRYEQYF. For the CDR3, the DNA is TGCAGTGCTCCGGTACGCTACGAGCAGTACTTC.

There are many counts of this clonotype. This chain connects TRBV4-3 to TRBJ1-5; no reliable D call. The germline V gene has CDR1 LGHNA and CDR2 YSLEER. The CDR3 contains 14 residues. With 1 base removed from V and 5 bases from J, the gap between germline ends came to 9 bases. The CDR3 here is CASSQGVTDQPQHF. DNA for the CDR3: TGCGCCAGCAGCCAAGGGGTGACGGATCAGCCCCAGCATTTT.

This clonotype was found a few times. The chain combines TRBV18 with TRBJ2-3, with D unresolved. Trimming removed 2 bases at V and 2 bases at J, with 11 bases between. This CDR3 spans 15 amino acids. Germline-derived CDR1 and CDR2 are KGHSH and LQKENI. CDR3 nucleotide sequence: TGTGCCAGCTCACCATCGGGTCTCAACACAGATACGCAGTATTTT. Translated: CASSPSGLNTDTQYF. Drawing the rest from reference TRBV18 and TRBJ2-3, the complete variable domain is NAGVMQNPRHLVRRRGQEARLRCSPMKGHSHVYWYRQLPEEGLKFMVYLQKENIIDESGMPKERFSAEFPKEGPSILRIQQVVRGDSAAYFCASSPSGLNTDTQYFGPGTRLTVL.

This rearrangement joins TRBV28 to TRBJ2-2; D unclear. CDR1 and CDR2 from the germline V gene are MDHEN and SYDVKM. The germline V and J ends were trimmed by 8 bases and 5 bases, with 18 bases remaining between them. The CDR3 contains 15 residues. The CDR3 DNA reads as TGTGCCAGCTTACCGCTAAGGGCGAGGACCGGGGAGCTGTTTTTT. Its protein is CASLPLRARTGELFF.

The V call is TRBV6-5, the J call TRBJ2-2; 7 bases fit TRBD1. Germline lookup yields CDR1 MNHEY and CDR2 SVGAGI. This CDR3 region has 17 residues. V gave up 4 bases and J gave up 7 bases; unmatched junction bases: 15. Written as DNA, the CDR3 is TGTGCCAGCAGTTTCGCCCCCTCGGTGGGGACAGTCGGGGAGCTGTTTTTT. Its protein is CASSFAPSVGTVGELFF.

This clonotype was counted only a few times. This chain joins TRBV11-2 and TRBJ2-5; TRBD1 is a possible D gene (6 bases). Trimming stripped 3 bases from V and 3 bases from J, with 14 bases between. Germline CDR1 and CDR2: SGHAT and FQNNGV. This CDR3 comprises 15 residues. CDR3: CASSLGHRPKETQYF. The CDR3 DNA reads as TGTGCCAGCAGCTTGGGACATCGCCCGAAAGAGACCCAGTACTTC.

This clonotype has only a few counts. The chain uses TRBV12-3 or TRBV12-4 and TRBJ1-1; D may be TRBD1 (5 bases). This CDR3 has 14 amino acids. The V end was cut by 6 bases, the J end by 6 bases, with 17 bases between. Here the CDR3 DNA reads TGTGCCAGCAGCCTTACTACCCTGGGGGCTGAAGCTTTCTTT. Translating it yields CASSLTTLGAEAFF.

The chain recombines TRBV7-9 with TRBJ2-1; TRBD1 matches 7 bases. V shed 5 bases and J 8 bases; nucleotides not matched to a gene: 9. This CDR3 is built from 14 residues. Germline values: CDR1 SEHNR, CDR2 FQNEAQ (reference sequence). The DNA for the CDR3 is TGTGCCAGCAGCCTAAACCAGGGGGTGGATGAGCAGTTCTTC. Amino acid sequence: CASSLNQGVDEQFF.

Points on this clonotype: One junction end disagrees with the germline gene, perhaps due to a read error. This chain connects TRBV20-1 to TRBJ2-3; tentatively, D is TRBD2 (7 bases). The V gene's germline CDR1 is DFQATT and CDR2 SNEGSKA (reference sequence). CDR3 length: 14 residues. CDR3 residues: CSARGGKVTDTQYF. CDR3 in DNA: TGCAGCGCTAGGGGGGGGAAGGTCACAGATACGCAGTATTTT.

This sequence joins TRBV2 and TRBJ2-1; maybe TRBD1 (5 bases). With 6 bases removed from V and 0 bases from J, the gap between germline ends came to 18 bases. The CDR3 sequence is 17 residues long. Germline CDR1 reads SNHLY; CDR2 reads FYNNEI. The CDR3 region has the DNA TGTGCCAGCAGAGGGTTTGACCAGGGAAGCTCCTACAATGAGCAGTTCTTC. Protein: CASRGFDQGSSYNEQFF.

This clonotype was picked up a small number of times. The chain carries TRBV9 and TRBJ2-7; 9 nucleotides line up with TRBD1. Losses at the gene ends were 0 bases for V and 3 bases for J; bases not matched to a gene: 4. The CDR3 is 15 residues long. The germline gives CDR1 SGDLS, CDR2 YYNGEE. CDR3 DNA sequence: TGTGCCAGCAGCGTAGGGGGACAGGGCAACTACGAGCAGTACTTC. It yields the protein CASSVGGQGNYEQYF. The whole variable domain, remainder taken from reference TRBV9 and TRBJ2-7, is DSGVTQTPKHLITATGQRVTLRCSPRSGDLSVYWYQQSLDQGLQFLIQYYNGEERAKGNILERFSAQQFPDLHSELNLSSLELGDSALYFCASSVGGQGNYEQYFGPGTRLTVT.

This chain links TRBV20-1 with TRBJ2-7; 12 bases are a match to TRBD1. This CDR3 contains 14 residues. V lost 2 bases, J lost 11 bases, and 10 bases stayed unmatched. CDR1 and CDR2 (germline): DFQATT, SNEGSKA (reference sequence). DNA for the CDR3: TGCAGTGCTAGATCCCCGGGACAGGGGGCGTTGGAGTACTTC. Translated, it gives CSARSPGQGALEYF.

This clonotype was recorded once. The chain joins TRBV4-2 to TRBJ2-3; 15 nucleotides line up with TRBD2. The J segment lost 3 bases and the V segment lost 2 bases, leaving 3 bases of the junction unmatched. The CDR3 consists of 17 residues. The germline gives CDR1 LGHNA, CDR2 YNFKEQ. CDR3 DNA: TGTGCCAGCAGCCAACGAGGGACTAGCGGGGGGACAGATACGCAGTATTTT. Translated: CASSQRGTSGGTDTQYF.

The chain is built from TRBV2 and TRBJ2-3, with 7 bases that match TRBD2. Per the germline V gene, CDR1 is SNHLY and CDR2 is FYNNEI. The V gene end was trimmed by 10 bases and the J gene end by 2 bases; junction bases not matched to a gene: 15. The CDR3 sequence is 16 residues long. The DNA of the CDR3 is TGTGCCATCCGCCCCCGTCTAGCGGCCTCCACAGATACGCAGTATTTT. Its protein is CAIRPRLAASTDTQYF.

The rearrangement links TRBV3-1 to TRBJ1-1; no clear D gene. Per germline, CDR1 LGHDT and CDR2 YNNKEL (reference sequence). The CDR3 totals 12 residues. V gave up 3 bases and J gave up 5 bases, with 7 bases separating them. This chain's CDR3 is CASSQGSTEAFF. The CDR3 nucleotides read TGTGCCAGCAGCCAGGGGTCAACTGAAGCTTTCTTT.

This clonotype has a handful of counts. The rearrangement links TRBV4-2 to TRBJ2-3; D perhaps matches TRBD2 (6 bases). CDR1 is LGHNA and CDR2 is YNFKEQ in the germline V gene. Trimming pared 0 bases from V and 2 bases from J, leaving 12 bases between. This CDR3 region has 16 residues. DNA of the CDR3: TGTGCCAGCAGCCAAGATCGGGGGACGGCCACAGATACGCAGTATTTT. Residues: CASSQDRGTATDTQYF.

The table lists this clonotype with many counts. The chain combines TRBV30 with TRBJ2-7; D tentatively reads TRBD1 or TRBD2 (5 bases each). CDR3 size: 13 residues. The germline gives CDR1 GTSNPN, CDR2 SVGIG (reference sequence). Between the trimmed V and J ends, which lost 2 bases and 0 bases, there was a span of 8 bases. In DNA form, the CDR3 reads TGTGCCTGGAGTCGAGGGGTCTCCTACGAGCAGTACTTC. This codes for CAWSRGVSYEQYF. Full variable domain (outside the CDR3, taken from reference TRBV30 and TRBJ2-7): SQTIHQWPATLVQPVGSPLSLECTVEGTSNPNLYWYRQAAGRGLQLLFYSVGIGQISSEVPQNLSASRPQDRQFILSSKKLLLSDSGFYLCAWSRGVSYEQYFGPGTRLTVT.

This clonotype was detected only a few times. The V and J genes are TRBV10-3 and TRBJ1-5, with D unresolved. V dropped 1 base and J dropped 11 bases, with 9 bases sitting between them. Germline CDR1 is ENHRY and CDR2 is SYGVKD. CDR3 length: 12 amino acids. The CDR3 DNA is TGTGCCATCAGTGAGTTCCCGGGAGCCCAGCATTTT. It encodes CAISEFPGAQHF.

This clonotype was recorded only once. The V and J genes are TRBV11-2 and TRBJ1-1; D is unresolved. Trimming shortened V by 5 bases and J by 0 bases, and 7 bases separated the two germline ends. The V gene's germline CDR1 is SGHAT and CDR2 FQNNGV. This CDR3 region has 13 residues. CDR3 sequence: CASSRSLNTEAFF. CDR3 nucleotide sequence: TGTGCCAGCAGCCGTTCTTTGAACACTGAAGCTTTCTTT.

This clonotype has a handful of counts. The chain couples TRBV4-1 to TRBJ2-7; 7 nucleotides match TRBD2. Germline assignment: CDR1 MGHRA and CDR2 YSYEKL. This CDR3 has 15 residues. Unmatched junction bases numbered 8, after V lost 0 bases and J lost 6 bases. This CDR3 is CASSQEWRAGLEQYF. The CDR3 DNA reads as TGCGCCAGCAGCCAAGAATGGAGAGCGGGACTCGAGCAGTACTTC.

This clonotype was seen ten or more times. The chain combines TRBV24-1 with TRBJ1-2; D remains ambiguous. This CDR3 has 13 residues. Germline V lookup: CDR1 KGHDR, CDR2 SFDVKD. V was cut by 5 bases and J by 1 base, with 7 bases left in between. This CDR3 reads CATSVGFNYGYTF. CDR3 in DNA: TGTGCCACCAGTGTCGGGTTTAACTATGGCTACACCTTC.

This clonotype was picked up one time. The chain combines TRBV13 with TRBJ2-5; D unclear. The CDR3 runs to 11 residues. CDR1 and CDR2 from the germline V gene are PRHDT and FYEKMQ (reference sequence). V was trimmed by 5 bases and J by 4 bases, leaving 5 bases between them. The DNA for the CDR3 is TGTGCCAGCAGCATCGCAGAGACCCAGTACTTC. This translates into CASSIAETQYF.

This clonotype appeared a few times. The chain recombines TRBV20-1 with TRBJ2-7, with 10 bases fitting TRBD1. The V and J ends lost 4 bases and 3 bases, in that order; junction bases with no gene match: 9. Looked up from germline, CDR1 is DFQATT and CDR2 is SNEGSKA (reference sequence). The CDR3 extends over 15 amino acids. The CDR3 region is CSATIPGQGYYEQYF. In DNA, the CDR3 is TGCAGTGCTACCATCCCGGGACAGGGGTACTACGAGCAGTACTTC.

This clonotype was counted a few times. The J gene is TRBJ2-1, the V gene TRBV6-2 or TRBV6-3; D not certain. The CDR3 is 14 residues long. Trimming pared 5 bases from V and 10 bases from J, leaving 18 bases between. Germline CDR1 and CDR2: MNHEY and SVGEGT. Here the CDR3 DNA reads TGTGCCAGCAGTCCCGGCGCTGGATCTGGGGAGCAGTTCTTC. This gives the protein CASSPGAGSGEQFF.

The CDR3 DNA sequence: TGTGCCAGCAGACGACAGGGAAATGGCTACACCTTC. It codes for CASRRQGNGYTF. This rearrangement joins TRBV21-1 to TRBJ1-2; TRBD1 is the table's D call and was not checked against the DNA. TRBV21-1 is designated a pseudogene. The CDR3 has 12 residues.